The 32 T cell receptor beta chains below all came from one sample that was sequenced in a study of blood T cell repertoires in COVID-19. This table comes from immunoSEQ multiplex PCR, and its TCRdb copy is limited to in-frame clones, with some not included. The table lists about 180,000 clones, about 91% of them singletons. Material for sequencing was peripheral blood. These receptors were collected from a woman in her 30s with acute or convalescent COVID-19.

The rearrangement joins TRBV29-1 to TRBJ1-1, with D tentatively TRBD1 (5 bases). The V end lost 6 bases, the J end lost 4 bases, and 15 bases lay between the germline ends. The germline V gene has CDR1 SQVTM and CDR2 ANQGSEA. The CDR3 sequence is 13 residues long. The CDR3 nucleotides are TGCAGCGTCCTCAGGGCTTTGAGCACTGAAGCTTTCTTT. Translating gives CSVLRALSTEAFF.

V is TRBV7-8 and J is TRBJ1-5; 7 positions agree with TRBD1. With V trimmed by 5 bases and J by 7 bases, 8 bases remained unmatched. Germline values: CDR1 SGHVS, CDR2 FQNEAQ. The CDR3 runs to 14 residues. DNA of the CDR3: TGTGCCAGCAGCCGTGACAGGGAGCACCAGCCCCAGCATTTT. It specifies CASSRDREHQPQHF.

V and J are TRBV5-6 and TRBJ2-4; D unclear. The CDR3 runs to 15 residues. Germline loops: CDR1 SGHDT, CDR2 YYEEEE. Trimming cost V 0 bases and J 0 bases, with 7 bases left between them. In DNA, the CDR3 is TGTGCCAGCAGCTTGGTGGCTGGAGCCAAAAACATTCAGTACTTC. This gives the protein CASSLVAGAKNIQYF.

The rearrangement uses TRBV5-1 and TRBJ2-1; maybe TRBD2 (6 bases). The CDR3 is 13 residues long. The germline CDR1 and CDR2 sequences are SGHRS and YFSETQ. Trimming pared 4 bases from V and 9 bases from J, leaving 14 bases between. DNA for the CDR3: TGCGCCAGCAGCCAGACTAGTACGGGTGAGCAGTTCTTC. It yields the protein CASSQTSTGEQFF. The full variable domain, its missing parts supplied by reference TRBV5-1 and TRBJ2-1, is KAGVTQTPRYLIKTRGQQVTLSCSPISGHRSVSWYQQTPGQGLQFLFEYFSETQRNKGNFPGRFSGRQFSNSRSEMNVSTLELGDSALYLCASSQTSTGEQFFGPGTRLTVL.

This chain uses TRBV11-3 with TRBJ2-3; D is possibly TRBD2 (6 bases). V lost 3 bases and J 4 bases, leaving 11 bases between the germline ends. Per germline, CDR1 SGHNT and CDR2 YENEEA. The length of the CDR3 is 14 residues. CDR3 residues: CASSFSGAADTQYF. For the CDR3, the DNA is TGTGCCAGCAGCTTTTCGGGAGCGGCAGATACGCAGTATTTT.

This chain links TRBV7-9 with TRBJ2-3; D may be TRBD1 (6 bases). The germline CDR1 and CDR2 sequences are SEHNR and FQNEAQ (reference sequence). V shed 4 bases and J shed 2 bases, with 10 bases lying between them. CDR3 size: 14 residues. Here the CDR3 DNA reads TGTGCCAGCAGCTCTCGACAGGTCACAGATACGCAGTATTTT. This gives the protein CASSSRQVTDTQYF.

The chain has TRBV6-5 and TRBJ2-3; TRBD1 matches 7 bases. Germline CDR1 reads MNHEY; CDR2 reads SVGAGI. The V gene end was trimmed by 7 bases and the J gene end by 2 bases; junction bases not matched to a gene: 9. The CDR3 is 15 amino acids. For the CDR3, the DNA is TGTGCCAGCAACCCGACAGGGCACTACACAGATACGCAGTATTTT. This translates into CASNPTGHYTDTQYF.

V and J are TRBV28 and TRBJ1-6; D remains unclear. V dropped 1 base and J dropped 5 bases, with 15 bases sitting between them. The CDR3 contains 17 residues. The V gene's germline CDR1 is MDHEN and CDR2 SYDVKM. Here the CDR3 DNA reads TGTGCCAGCAGTTTATCTGGCAGTAACACAGATAATTCACCCCTCCACTTT. Protein sequence: CASSLSGSNTDNSPLHF.

The chain uses TRBV28 and TRBJ1-2, with D perhaps TRBD1 (6 bases). Trimming cost V 7 bases and J 5 bases, with 20 bases left between them. The CDR3 loop spans 15 amino acids. Germline V CDR1 and CDR2: MDHEN, SYDVKM. CDR3 residues: CASTSPGGGGYGYTF. The CDR3 coding sequence is TGTGCCAGCACCTCCCCGGGAGGGGGTGGGTATGGCTACACCTTC.

The chain has TRBV24-1 and TRBJ2-2, with TRBD1 as a possible D gene (5 bases). The CDR3 is made up of 13 amino acids. V was cut by 6 bases and J by 10 bases, with 14 bases left in between. Germline V CDR1 and CDR2: KGHDR, SFDVKD. CDR3 protein: CATSPQQGAELFF. CDR3 DNA sequence: TGTGCCACCAGTCCTCAGCAGGGTGCGGAGCTGTTTTTT.

This clone occurred a few times. The genes are TRBV18 and TRBJ2-1; a weak D match, TRBD1 (5 bases). The CDR3 consists of 12 residues. Germline V gene sequence: CDR1 KGHSH, CDR2 LQKENI. V was pared by 3 bases and J by 9 bases, with 9 bases between. CDR3 in DNA: TGTGCCAGCTCACCTGCAGGGATTGAGCAGTTCTTC. Its translation: CASSPAGIEQFF.

The chain carries TRBV5-6 and TRBJ2-7, with D possibly matching TRBD1 (6 bases). V was clipped by 5 bases and J by 5 bases, with 14 bases between them. Germline lookup yields CDR1 SGHDT and CDR2 YYEEEE. This CDR3 is 13 amino acids long. The CDR3 DNA reads TGTGCCAGCAGGCGAAGGGGGTCGGACGAGCAGTACTTC. Residues: CASRRRGSDEQYF. The entire variable domain, with the rest obtained from reference TRBV5-6 and TRBJ2-7, is as follows: DAGVTQSPTHLIKTRGQQVTLRCSPKSGHDTVSWYQQALGQGPQFIFQYYEEEERQRGNFPDRFSGHQFPNYSSELNVNALLLGDSALYLCASRRRGSDEQYFGPGTRLTVT.

The V gene is TRBV11-2, the J gene TRBJ2-2; unclear D gene. CDR1 SGHAT and CDR2 FQNNGV come from the germline V gene. This CDR3 has 14 amino acids. V shed 8 bases and J shed 0 bases, with 10 bases lying between them. CDR3 nucleotide sequence: TGTGCCAGCTACGGTTCGGCGAACACCGGGGAGCTGTTTTTT. It yields the protein CASYGSANTGELFF.

V and J are TRBV28 and TRBJ2-3; possible D gene TRBD1, 6 bases. The V gene lost 7 bases and the J gene lost 1 base, with 21 bases spanning the gap. Germline CDR1 is MDHEN and CDR2 is SYDVKM. This CDR3 spans 17 amino acids. The DNA for the CDR3 is TGTGCCAGCAAAGGTGCTCGCAGGGGACCTGGCACAGATACGCAGTATTTT. This gives the protein CASKGARRGPGTDTQYF.

The V call is TRBV18, the J call TRBJ2-6; D is unresolved. Germline V CDR1 and CDR2: KGHSH, LQKENI. This CDR3 has 16 amino acids. V lost 3 bases, J lost 4 bases, and 13 bases lay in between. CDR3 DNA sequence: TGTGCCAGCTCACCCTTGTCCGACTTCGGGGCCAACGTCCTGACTTTC. Translated: CASSPLSDFGANVLTF.

The genes are TRBV4-1 and TRBJ2-7; possible D gene TRBD1, 6 bases. Trimming removed 5 bases at V and 3 bases at J, with 17 bases between. Germline loops: CDR1 MGHRA, CDR2 YSYEKL. This CDR3 spans 15 amino acids. The CDR3 nucleotides are TGCGCCAGCAGCTCCCGACAGGTGGGGCTCTACGAGCAGTACTTC. Protein: CASSSRQVGLYEQYF.

The gene calls are TRBV30 and TRBJ2-3; 7 bases align to TRBD2. Germline V gene lookup returns CDR1 GTSNPN and CDR2 SVGIG (reference sequence). V lost 3 bases and J lost 0; bases outside the gene matches: 15. This CDR3 contains 18 residues. CDR3 sequence: CAWRGGIAGPSSTDTQYF. CDR3 bases: TGTGCCTGGAGGGGAGGAATAGCGGGCCCCTCTAGCACAGATACGCAGTATTTT. Supplemented by reference TRBV30 and TRBJ2-3, the full variable domain reads SQTIHQWPATLVQPVGSPLSLECTVEGTSNPNLYWYRQAAGRGLQLLFYSVGIGQISSEVPQNLSASRPQDRQFILSSKKLLLSDSGFYLCAWRGGIAGPSSTDTQYFGPGTRLTVL.

This chain connects TRBV18 to TRBJ2-1; 10 positions agree with TRBD1. CDR1 is KGHSH and CDR2 is LQKENI in the germline V gene. The J segment lost 3 bases and the V segment lost 10 bases, leaving 9 bases of the junction unmatched. The CDR3 consists of 15 residues. The CDR3 DNA is TGTGCCACCGGGATGACAGGGGGCATCTACAATGAGCAGTTCTTC. Translation: CATGMTGGIYNEQFF. The entire variable domain, with the rest obtained from reference TRBV18 and TRBJ2-1, is as follows: NAGVMQNPRHLVRRRGQEARLRCSPMKGHSHVYWYRQLPEEGLKFMVYLQKENIIDESGMPKERFSAEFPKEGPSILRIQQVVRGDSAAYFCATGMTGGIYNEQFFGPGTRLTVL.

The chain joins TRBV28 to TRBJ2-7; D is ambiguous. CDR1 MDHEN and CDR2 SYDVKM come from the germline V gene. This CDR3 is 12 amino acids long. V was cut by 6 bases and J by 0 bases, with 6 bases left in between. The CDR3 reads CASRLNSYEQYF. In nucleotides, the CDR3 is TGTGCCAGCAGGCTAAACTCCTACGAGCAGTACTTC.

The chain joins TRBV11-1 to TRBJ2-3; D might be TRBD1 (6 bases). Germline V CDR1 and CDR2: SGHAT, FQDESV (reference sequence). This CDR3 is 14 amino acids long. V gave up 3 bases and J gave up 1 base, with 8 bases separating them. For the CDR3, the DNA is TGTGCCAGCAGCTTGGACAGTCGCACAGATACGCAGTATTTT. Translated: CASSLDSRTDTQYF.

The chain carries TRBV18 and TRBJ1-5; no definite D call. The CDR3 is 13 residues long. Per the germline V gene, CDR1 is KGHSH and CDR2 is LQKENI. V lost 8 bases to trimming and J lost 6 bases, with 14 bases between them. Here the CDR3 DNA reads TGTGCCAGCCGCGCGGAGGTCGGTCAGCCCCAGCATTTT. Translation: CASRAEVGQPQHF.

The rearrangement joins TRBV4-1 to TRBJ1-5; D is unresolved. The germline CDR1 and CDR2 sequences are MGHRA and YSYEKL. The CDR3 spans 15 residues. The V and J ends lost 0 bases and 0 bases respectively, with 6 bases between them. The CDR3 protein is CASSQEKSSNQPQHF. The CDR3 nucleotides are TGCGCCAGCAGCCAAGAAAAGAGTAGCAATCAGCCCCAGCATTTT.

The chain combines TRBV18 with TRBJ1-2; perhaps TRBD1 as D (6 bases). The germline V and J ends were trimmed by 6 bases and 6 bases, with 17 bases remaining between them. CDR3 length equals 14 residues. Germline V gene data show CDR1 as KGHSH and CDR2 as LQKENI. The CDR3 nucleotides read TGTGCCAGCTCCCCCATCCTCAGGGGCCATGGCTACACCTTC. It translates to CASSPILRGHGYTF. Together with reference TRBV18 and TRBJ1-2, the CDR3 gives the full variable domain: NAGVMQNPRHLVRRRGQEARLRCSPMKGHSHVYWYRQLPEEGLKFMVYLQKENIIDESGMPKERFSAEFPKEGPSILRIQQVVRGDSAAYFCASSPILRGHGYTFGSGTRLTVV.

The chain has TRBV6-5 and TRBJ1-4; D gene unclear. Between the trimmed V and J ends, which lost 8 bases and 11 bases, there was a span of 18 bases. CDR1 is MNHEY and CDR2 is SVGAGI in the germline V gene. The CDR3 has 13 amino acids. CDR3 sequence (DNA): TGTGCCAGCTCGTCGTTTGAATCCCAGAAACTGTTTTTT. Residues: CASSSFESQKLFF.

This chain joins TRBV10-3 and TRBJ2-6; TRBD1 is a possible D gene (6 bases). Looked up from germline, CDR1 is ENHRY and CDR2 is SYGVKD. Trimming left V 5 bases short and J 4 bases short, with 15 bases between. The CDR3 spans 16 residues. CDR3 sequence reads: CAISPGAWSGANVLTF. For the CDR3, the DNA is TGTGCCATCAGTCCAGGGGCTTGGTCCGGGGCCAACGTCCTGACTTTC.

The V call is TRBV19, the J call TRBJ2-7, with D possibly matching TRBD2 (5 bases). V lost 4 bases and J 4 bases, leaving 17 bases between the germline ends. This CDR3 contains 15 residues. Germline V lookup: CDR1 LNHDA, CDR2 SQIVND (reference sequence). The CDR3 DNA reads as TGTGCCAGTAGTAATTCCGGGAACCCGCCTTACGAGCAGTACTTC. Translation gives CASSNSGNPPYEQYF.

This clone occurred a few times. J is TRBJ2-7 and V is TRBV6-5; tentatively, D is TRBD1 (5 bases). CDR1 is MNHEY and CDR2 is SVGAGI in the germline V gene. V was cut by 5 bases and J by 2 bases, with 16 bases left in between. The CDR3 has 15 amino acids. The DNA of the CDR3 is TGTGCCAGCAGTCCGCCGACAGTGACCACCTACGAGCAGTACTTC. Translation: CASSPPTVTTYEQYF.

The chain recombines TRBV11-2 with TRBJ2-1; maybe TRBD1 (5 bases). V was trimmed by 4 bases and J by 5 bases, leaving 15 bases between them. Per germline, CDR1 SGHAT and CDR2 FQNNGV. There are 15 residues in the CDR3. For the CDR3, the DNA is TGTGCCAGCAGCTCGCCGCAGGGTAGAGACAATGAGCAGTTCTTC. This sequence encodes CASSSPQGRDNEQFF.

J is TRBJ2-1 and V is TRBV10-2; 10 bases match TRBD2. This CDR3 contains 14 residues. The V gene's germline CDR1 is WSHSY and CDR2 SAAADI. V trimming: 5 bases; J trimming: 8 bases; junction bases outside the gene matches: 6. CDR3 nucleotide sequence: TGCGCCAGCAGTCGTAGCGGGAGGAATTATGAGCAGTTCTTC. It specifies CASSRSGRNYEQFF.

The V and J genes are TRBV10-2 and TRBJ1-6; D remains unclear. Germline V lookup: CDR1 WSHSY, CDR2 SAAADI. The CDR3 totals 14 residues. V lost 8 bases to trimming and J lost 0 bases, with 8 bases between them. This chain's CDR3 is CASVASSYNSPLHF. The CDR3 DNA reads TGCGCCAGCGTAGCGAGCTCCTATAATTCACCCCTCCACTTT.

The J gene is TRBJ2-7, the V gene TRBV11-2, with a tentative D call TRBD2 (5 bases). Trimming removed 2 bases at V and 0 bases at J, with 8 bases between. This CDR3 comprises 14 residues. In germline, CDR1 is SGHAT, CDR2 FQNNGV. The CDR3 DNA sequence: TGTGCCAGCAGCTTATCGCGGGTCTCCTACGAGCAGTACTTC. Protein product: CASSLSRVSYEQYF.

This clone was recorded only once. This sequence joins TRBV10-1 and TRBJ2-1; D may be TRBD2 (5 bases). CDR1 and CDR2 from the germline V gene are WNHNN and SYGVQD (reference sequence). This CDR3 spans 12 amino acids. V was shortened by 10 bases and J by 4 bases, with 11 bases between the two germline ends. CDR3 in amino acids: CATTDFYNEQFF. CDR3 nucleotides: TGCGCCACCACGGACTTTTACAATGAGCAGTTCTTC.